This T cell receptor beta chain stems from a study of cytomegalovirus exposure and HLA in healthy donors. A word on this clone: Its specificity is unknown.

V trimming: 3 bases; J trimming: 0 bases; junction bases outside the gene matches: 3. Germline CDR1 reads SGDLS; CDR2 reads YYNGEE. The CDR3 is 14 amino acids. Overall study findings and caveats: It was reportedly the case that the classifier diagnosed cytomegalovirus status with high specificity and sensitivity. The study put 160 or so TCR beta chains on its list as cytomegalovirus-associated.

The donors, nominally healthy at sampling, likely had unrecorded immune exposures. Primers: 60 Vbeta forward and 13 Jbeta reverse. Original methodology: Tens of millions of unique TCR beta chains, roughly 11 million shared, were counted in a later analysis. Sequencing was performed with immunoSEQ multiplex PCR; in TCRdb, only in-frame clones are kept and a portion is missing. V and J calls and clone size follow that table, whereas D and trimming were derived from the DNA. Seen here are more than 50,000 clones, approximately 71% observed once, and the top ten hold around a quarter. This sequence joins TRBV9 and TRBJ2-7, with TRBD1 identical over 7 bases. This receptor was identified in a man aged 50 to 59 in good health and CMV-seropositive. The sequenced sample was PBMCs. The CDR3: CASSAGQYSYEQYF. The CDR3 DNA follows: TGTGCCAGCAGCGCGGGACAGTACTCCTACGAGCAGTACTTC.